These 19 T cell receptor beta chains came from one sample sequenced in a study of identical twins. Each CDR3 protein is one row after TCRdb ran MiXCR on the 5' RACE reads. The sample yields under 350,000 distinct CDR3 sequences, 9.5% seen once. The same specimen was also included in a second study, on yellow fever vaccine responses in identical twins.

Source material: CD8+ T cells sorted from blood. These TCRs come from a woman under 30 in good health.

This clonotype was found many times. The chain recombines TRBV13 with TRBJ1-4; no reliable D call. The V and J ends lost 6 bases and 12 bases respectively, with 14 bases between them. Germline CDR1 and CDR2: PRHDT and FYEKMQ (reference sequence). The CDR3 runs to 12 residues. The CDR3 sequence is CASRFGPSQLFF. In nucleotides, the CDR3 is TGTGCCAGCAGGTTCGGGCCTAGTCAACTGTTTTTT.

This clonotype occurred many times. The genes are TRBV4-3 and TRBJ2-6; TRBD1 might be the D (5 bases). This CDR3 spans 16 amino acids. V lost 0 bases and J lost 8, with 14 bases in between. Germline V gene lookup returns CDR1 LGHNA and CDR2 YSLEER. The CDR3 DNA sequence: TGCGCCAGCAGCCAAGAAATTGGGCAGGGATCCAACGTCCTGACTTTC. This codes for CASSQEIGQGSNVLTF.

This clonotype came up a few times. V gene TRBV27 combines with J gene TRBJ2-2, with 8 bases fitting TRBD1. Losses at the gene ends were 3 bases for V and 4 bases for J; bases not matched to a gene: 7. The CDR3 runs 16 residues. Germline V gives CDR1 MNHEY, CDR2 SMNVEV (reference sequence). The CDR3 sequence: CASSLWTGRGTGELFF. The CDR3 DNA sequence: TGTGCCAGCAGTTTGTGGACAGGGCGAGGCACCGGGGAGCTGTTTTTT.

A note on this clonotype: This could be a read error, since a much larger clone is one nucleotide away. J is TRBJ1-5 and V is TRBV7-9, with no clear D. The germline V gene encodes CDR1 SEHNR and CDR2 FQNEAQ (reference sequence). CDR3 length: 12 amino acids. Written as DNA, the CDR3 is TGTGCCAGCAGCTTGGGAGCTAAGCCCGAGCATTTT. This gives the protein CASSLGAKPEHF.

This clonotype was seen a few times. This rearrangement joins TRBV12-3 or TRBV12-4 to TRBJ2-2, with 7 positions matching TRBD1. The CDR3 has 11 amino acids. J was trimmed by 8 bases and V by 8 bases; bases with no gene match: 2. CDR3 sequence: CASEGAGELFF. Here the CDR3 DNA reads TGTGCCAGCGAGGGGGCTGGGGAGCTGTTTTTT.

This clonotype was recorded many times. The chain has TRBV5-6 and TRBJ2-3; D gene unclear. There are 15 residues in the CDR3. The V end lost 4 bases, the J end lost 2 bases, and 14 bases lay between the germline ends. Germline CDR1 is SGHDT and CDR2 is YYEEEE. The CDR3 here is CASSGKSQITDTQYF. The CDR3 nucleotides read TGTGCCAGCAGCGGGAAGAGTCAAATCACAGATACGCAGTATTTT.

The DNA of the CDR3 is TGCAGTGCTAGAGGCGACAGGGACTACAATGAGCAGTTCTTC. Amino acids: CSARGDRDYNEQFF. The chain uses TRBV20-1 and TRBJ2-1, with 7 bases identical to TRBD1. Trimming at V came to 1 base and at J to 3 bases, leaving 3 bases not matched to a gene. CDR1 is DFQATT, CDR2 SNEGSKA, per germline (reference sequence). This CDR3 has 14 amino acids.

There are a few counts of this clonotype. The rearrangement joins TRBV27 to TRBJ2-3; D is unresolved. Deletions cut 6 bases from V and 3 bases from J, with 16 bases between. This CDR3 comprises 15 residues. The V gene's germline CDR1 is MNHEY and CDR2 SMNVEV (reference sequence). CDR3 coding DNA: TGTGCCAGCAGCCCTATCCAAGGCAGGACAGATACGCAGTATTTT. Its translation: CASSPIQGRTDTQYF.

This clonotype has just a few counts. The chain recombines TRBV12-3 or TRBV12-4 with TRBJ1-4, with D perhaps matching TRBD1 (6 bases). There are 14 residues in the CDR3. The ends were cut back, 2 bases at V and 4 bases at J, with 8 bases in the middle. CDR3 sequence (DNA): TGTGCCAGCAGTTTAACAGGGCATAATGAAAAACTGTTTTTT. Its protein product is CASSLTGHNEKLFF.

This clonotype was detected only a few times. In nucleotides, the CDR3 is TGTGCCAGCAGCTCAGGGACAGGGGGATTTGCATACGAGCAGTACTTC. Translation: CASSSGTGGFAYEQYF. The gene calls are TRBV7-2 and TRBJ2-7; TRBD1 matches at 11 bases. V gave up 4 bases and J gave up 4 bases; unmatched junction bases: 9. CDR1 is SGHTA, CDR2 FQGNSA, per germline. CDR3 length: 16 amino acids.

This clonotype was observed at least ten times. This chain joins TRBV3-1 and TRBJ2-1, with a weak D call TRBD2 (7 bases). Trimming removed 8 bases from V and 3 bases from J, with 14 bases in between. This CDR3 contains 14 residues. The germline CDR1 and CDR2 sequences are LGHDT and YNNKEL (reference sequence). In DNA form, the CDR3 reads TGTGCCAGCCAGGGGACTACCCTCTACAATGAGCAGTTCTTC. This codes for CASQGTTLYNEQFF.

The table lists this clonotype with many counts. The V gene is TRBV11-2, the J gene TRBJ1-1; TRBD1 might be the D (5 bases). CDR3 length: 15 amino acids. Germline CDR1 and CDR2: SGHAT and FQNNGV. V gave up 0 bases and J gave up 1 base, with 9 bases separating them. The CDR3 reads CASSLERDWNTEAFF. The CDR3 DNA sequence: TGTGCCAGCAGCTTAGAACGGGACTGGAACACTGAAGCTTTCTTT.

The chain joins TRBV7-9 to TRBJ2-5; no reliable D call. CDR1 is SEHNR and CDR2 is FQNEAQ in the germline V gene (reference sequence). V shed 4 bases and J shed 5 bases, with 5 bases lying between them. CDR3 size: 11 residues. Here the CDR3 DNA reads TGTGCCAGCAGCTCACTTGAGACCCAGTACTTC. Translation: CASSSLETQYF. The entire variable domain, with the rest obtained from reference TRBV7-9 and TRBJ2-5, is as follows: DTGVSQNPRHKITKRGQNVTFRCDPISEHNRLYWYRQTLGQGPEFLTYFQNEAQLEKSRLLSDRFSAERPKGSFSTLEIQRTEQGDSAMYLCASSSLETQYFGPGTRLLVL.

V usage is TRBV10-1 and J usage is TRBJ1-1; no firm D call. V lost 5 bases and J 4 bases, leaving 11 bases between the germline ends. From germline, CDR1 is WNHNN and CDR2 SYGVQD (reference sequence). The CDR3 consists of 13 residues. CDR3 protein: CASSIRTGTEAFF. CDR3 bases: TGCGCCAGCAGTATCCGGACGGGCACTGAAGCTTTCTTT.

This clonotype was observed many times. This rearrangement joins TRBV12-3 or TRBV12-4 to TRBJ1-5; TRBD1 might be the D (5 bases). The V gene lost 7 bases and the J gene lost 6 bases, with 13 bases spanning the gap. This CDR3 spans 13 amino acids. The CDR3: CASTLGLAQPQHF. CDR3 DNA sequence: TGTGCCAGCACCTTGGGGCTGGCTCAGCCCCAGCATTTT.

The CDR3 spells CASSLAGQGWHF. The CDR3 bases are TGCGCCAGCAGCTTGGCGGGACAGGGGTGGCATTTT. This chain joins TRBV5-1 and TRBJ1-5, with 10 bases identical to TRBD1. This CDR3 contains 12 residues. Germline lookup yields CDR1 SGHRS and CDR2 YFSETQ. With V trimmed by 0 bases and J by 15 bases, 3 bases remained unmatched.

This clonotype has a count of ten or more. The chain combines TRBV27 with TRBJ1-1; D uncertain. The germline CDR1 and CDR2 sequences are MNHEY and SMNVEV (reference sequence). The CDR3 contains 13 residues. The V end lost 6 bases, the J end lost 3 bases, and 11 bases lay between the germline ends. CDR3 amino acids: CASRLGVDTEAFF. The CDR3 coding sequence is TGTGCCAGCAGGCTCGGAGTGGACACTGAAGCTTTCTTT.

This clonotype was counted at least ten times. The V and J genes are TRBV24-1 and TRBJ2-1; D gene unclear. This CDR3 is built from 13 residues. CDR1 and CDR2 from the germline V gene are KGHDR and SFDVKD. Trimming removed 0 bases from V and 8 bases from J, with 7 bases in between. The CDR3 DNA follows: TGTGCCACCAGTGATTTGCTCGTTGATGAGCAGTTCTTC. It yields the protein CATSDLLVDEQFF.

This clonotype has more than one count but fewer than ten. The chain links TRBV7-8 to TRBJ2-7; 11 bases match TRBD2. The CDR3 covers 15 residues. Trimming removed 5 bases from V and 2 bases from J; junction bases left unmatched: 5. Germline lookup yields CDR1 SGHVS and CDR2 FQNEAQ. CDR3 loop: CASSPGLADAYEQYF. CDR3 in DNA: TGTGCCAGCAGCCCGGGACTAGCGGATGCCTACGAGCAGTACTTC.